The 3 T cell receptor beta chains below were found in one sample sequenced in a study of blood T cells in healthy people across ages. Combining a sample-barcoded 5' primer with a J-beta primer mix, a second PCR ran for 7 to 11 cycles. TCRdb re-derived calls from the 5' RACE reads in MiXCR, one entry per CDR3 protein. This repertoire shows around 1,500,000 distinct CDR3 sequences, roughly 40% found once; its top ten account for under 8%. The sequenced material came from blood. The receptors originated from a woman aged 18-29 years in good health.

The rearrangement joins TRBV2 to TRBJ2-5; possibly TRBD2 for D (6 bases). V was pared by 6 bases and J by 1 base, with 15 bases between. Looked up from germline, CDR1 is SNHLY and CDR2 is FYNNEI. This CDR3 is built from 15 residues. The CDR3 sequence is CASRVEAGTQETQYF. The DNA for the CDR3 is TGTGCCAGCAGGGTCGAGGCGGGGACCCAAGAGACCCAGTACTTC.

This chain joins TRBV7-2 and TRBJ2-4; TRBD2 aligns across 12 bases. This CDR3 has 16 residues. Trimming took 4 bases from V and 7 from J; bases not matched to a gene: 8. Germline values: CDR1 SGHTA, CDR2 FQGNSA. The CDR3 nucleotides read TGTGCCAGCAGCTCCGAGACTAGCGGGAGTATCAACATTCAGTACTTC. Translation gives CASSSETSGSINIQYF.

This clonotype was recorded only once. The rearrangement links TRBV29-1 to TRBJ2-7, with a possible D match to TRBD2 (6 bases). Trimming left V 1 base short and J 8 bases short, with 12 bases between. Germline CDR1 is SQVTM and CDR2 is ANQGSEA. The CDR3 runs to 12 residues. CDR3 amino acids: CSVEVPGLQQYF. CDR3 DNA: TGCAGCGTTGAAGTACCGGGACTCCAGCAGTACTTC.